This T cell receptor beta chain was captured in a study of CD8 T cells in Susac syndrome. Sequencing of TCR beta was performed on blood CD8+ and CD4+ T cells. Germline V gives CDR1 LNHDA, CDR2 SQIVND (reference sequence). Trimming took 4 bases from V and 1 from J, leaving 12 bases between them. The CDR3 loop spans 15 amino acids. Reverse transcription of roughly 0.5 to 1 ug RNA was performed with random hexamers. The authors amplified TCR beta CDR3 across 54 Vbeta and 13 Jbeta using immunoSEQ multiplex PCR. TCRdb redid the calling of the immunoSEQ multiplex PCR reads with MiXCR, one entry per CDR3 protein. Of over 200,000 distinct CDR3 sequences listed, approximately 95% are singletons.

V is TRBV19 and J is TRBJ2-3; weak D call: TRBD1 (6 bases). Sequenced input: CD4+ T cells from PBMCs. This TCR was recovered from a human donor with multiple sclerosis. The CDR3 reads CASSTAGAGTDTQYF. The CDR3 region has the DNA TGTGCCAGTAGTACTGCAGGGGCGGGCACAGATACGCAGTATTTT.